This T cell receptor beta chain comes out of a study of blood T cell repertoires in COVID-19. About the study: Specimens from acute and convalescent COVID-19 originated in the United States, Italy and Spain. Sources were T cells, B-cell-depleted T cells, or PBMCs; the material itself was cDNA or gDNA.

In the original processing: Estimated nucleated cell counts came from reference gene primer amplification. Only in-frame clones appear in the TCRdb table, and some are missing; sequencing was by immunoSEQ multiplex PCR. The V and J calls and the clone size are those of that table, but D and trimming were determined from the DNA. The sample contains a few hundred thousand clones, more than 70% of which appear only once. Material for sequencing was peripheral blood. This sequence originates from a woman aged 45-65 years with acute or convalescent COVID-19.

This chain's CDR3 is CASKSGLGQPQHF. The CDR3 DNA reads TGTGCCAGCAAATCAGGGTTGGGTCAGCCCCAGCATTTT. V gene TRBV28 combines with J gene TRBJ1-5; a possible D gene is TRBD1 (5 bases). V lost 7 bases and J 6 bases, leaving 13 bases between the germline ends. Germline-derived CDR1 and CDR2 are MDHEN and SYDVKM. This CDR3 comprises 13 residues.